This TCR beta chain derives from a study of blood T cell repertoires in COVID-19. In the original processing: Using reference gene primer amplification, nucleated cell counts were estimated. Libraries were prepared by immunoSEQ multiplex PCR; TCRdb keeps only in-frame clonotypes and omits some of them. V and J calls and clone size follow that table, whereas D and trimming were derived from the DNA. The table shows some 200,000 clones, with 88% occurring only once. With V trimmed by 4 bases and J by 9 bases, 6 bases remained unmatched. Germline V gives CDR1 LGHDT, CDR2 YNNKEL (reference sequence). The CDR3 contains 14 residues.

The genes are TRBV3-1 (or the pseudogene TRBV3-2) and TRBJ2-1; 10 bases match TRBD1. This TCR came from a man between 40 and 49 years old with active or convalescent COVID-19. Sample: peripheral blood. CDR3 sequence reads: CASSPGTGVGEQFF. In nucleotides, the CDR3 is TGTGCCAGCAGCCCCGGGACAGGGGTAGGTGAGCAGTTCTTC.